Below, 29 T cell receptor beta chains from the same sample are listed, as sequenced in a study of cytomegalovirus exposure and HLA in healthy donors. With 60 Vbeta and 13 Jbeta primers, the PCR was carried out. TCRdb keeps only in-frame clones here, not all; method: immunoSEQ multiplex PCR. Of approximately 110,000 clones in the sample, just under 80% were seen once. Sequenced sample: PBMCs. These receptors were collected from a male donor in good health and CMV-seronegative.

DNA for the CDR3: TGTGCCAGCAGCCAAGCGGTACTCTCCACAGATACGCAGTATTTT. Translated, it gives CASSQAVLSTDTQYF. The chain has TRBV14 and TRBJ2-3; D is undetermined. The CDR3 is 15 residues long. Trimming took 1 base from V and 2 from J, leaving 10 bases between them. Germline V lookup: CDR1 SGHDN, CDR2 FVKESK.

This clone appeared once. This chain joins TRBV5-4 and TRBJ1-2; unclear D gene. The germline CDR1 and CDR2 sequences are SGHNT and YYREEE (reference sequence). The CDR3 is 16 residues long. V lost 0 bases and J lost 0, with 12 bases in between. This CDR3 reads CASSLGGISTNYGYTF. CDR3 bases: TGTGCCAGCAGCTTGGGCGGGATCTCGACTAACTATGGCTACACCTTC.

This chain connects TRBV7-9 to TRBJ1-2, with no clear D. The V and J ends lost 1 base and 7 bases respectively, with 4 bases between them. This CDR3 contains 11 residues. Germline V lookup: CDR1 SEHNR, CDR2 FQNEAQ (reference sequence). The DNA of the CDR3 is TGTGCCAGCAGCTTAGTGGCTGGCTACACCTTC. It specifies CASSLVAGYTF.

The sample holds one count of this clone. The chain uses TRBV1 and TRBJ1-2. TRBV1 is a known pseudogene. The CDR3 loop spans 15 amino acids. The CDR3 DNA reads as TGCACCAGCAGCCCCCTTGGCGGATTTAACTATGGCTACACCTTC. Translating gives CTSSPLGGFNYGYTF.

The chain combines TRBV7-6 with TRBJ2-7, with D perhaps matching TRBD2 (5 bases). Germline values: CDR1 SGHVS, CDR2 FNYEAQ. V was trimmed by 5 bases and J by 2 bases, leaving 13 bases between them. The CDR3 has 14 amino acids. The CDR3 is CASSARTGTYEQYF. The CDR3 DNA reads TGTGCCAGCAGCGCTCGGACGGGGACCTACGAGCAGTACTTC.

The genes are TRBV18 and TRBJ2-2; D gene ambiguous. V dropped 6 bases and J dropped 0 bases, with 14 bases sitting between them. CDR3 size: 16 residues. In germline, CDR1 is KGHSH, CDR2 LQKENI. CDR3 bases: TGTGCCAGCTCCCTAAATAGGAGAACGAACACCGGGGAGCTGTTTTTT. This translates into CASSLNRRTNTGELFF.

This clone was recorded a few times. The chain combines TRBV19 with TRBJ2-2; 10 positions agree with TRBD2. Germline assignment: CDR1 LNHDA and CDR2 SQIVND (reference sequence). The CDR3 is made up of 15 amino acids. The ends lost 7 bases at V and 10 bases at J; junction bases unmatched: 12. The CDR3 nucleotides read TGTGCCAGTACCGATAGCGGGAGGCCCCTTGAGGAGCTGTTTTTT. Amino acids: CASTDSGRPLEELFF.

The chain carries TRBV30 and TRBJ1-2; 8 positions agree with TRBD1. The CDR3 is 16 amino acids. V lost 7 bases, J lost 2 bases, and 15 bases stayed unmatched. Germline loops: CDR1 GTSNPN, CDR2 SVGIG (reference sequence). CDR3 in amino acids: CALADPGQGRNYGYTF. The CDR3 region has the DNA TGTGCCTTGGCCGATCCCGGACAGGGCAGGAACTATGGCTACACCTTC.

This rearrangement joins TRBV25-1 to TRBJ1-2, with 9 bases fitting TRBD1. Losses at the gene ends were 9 bases for V and 7 bases for J; bases not matched to a gene: 12. Germline lookup yields CDR1 MGHDK and CDR2 SYGVNS. The CDR3 has 14 residues. The CDR3 nucleotides read TGTGCCAGTACCCCACCGACAGGGGGAGGTGGCTACACCTTC. Amino acid sequence: CASTPPTGGGGYTF.

The J gene is TRBJ1-2, the V gene TRBV6-1, with a weak D call TRBD1 (5 bases). Germline values: CDR1 MNHNS, CDR2 SASEGT. The germline V and J ends were trimmed by 6 bases and 4 bases, with 12 bases remaining between them. This CDR3 spans 13 amino acids. The CDR3 sequence is CASSLREGYGYTF. CDR3 nucleotide sequence: TGTGCCAGCAGCCTCAGGGAGGGCTATGGCTACACCTTC.

V and J are TRBV28 and TRBJ1-1; TRBD1 is a possible D gene (5 bases). This CDR3 has 15 amino acids. V dropped 3 bases and J dropped 0 bases, with 11 bases sitting between them. CDR1 MDHEN and CDR2 SYDVKM come from the germline V gene. CDR3 sequence: CASSLAGRMNTEAFF. DNA of the CDR3: TGTGCCAGCAGTTTGGCGGGACGGATGAACACTGAAGCTTTCTTT.

Only a few counts were recorded for this clone. The gene calls are TRBV29-1 and TRBJ2-6, with D possibly TRBD1 on 6 matching bases. CDR1 SQVTM and CDR2 ANQGSEA come from the germline V gene. The CDR3 covers 14 residues. The V and J ends lost 6 bases and 2 bases respectively, with 11 bases between them. The CDR3 DNA reads as TGCAGCGTGCTCGCAGGGGCTGGGGCCAACGTCCTGACTTTC. This translates into CSVLAGAGANVLTF.

This clone occurred once. The chain is built from TRBV30 and TRBJ1-5; 10 positions agree with TRBD1. CDR1 is GTSNPN and CDR2 is SVGIG in the germline V gene (reference sequence). The CDR3 consists of 15 residues. Trimming removed 1 base from V and 3 bases from J; junction bases left unmatched: 3. This CDR3 reads CAWSGGQGHNQPQHF. The CDR3 nucleotides read TGTGCCTGGAGTGGGGGACAGGGGCACAATCAGCCCCAGCATTTT.

This chain connects TRBV5-6 to TRBJ2-1; D call uncertain. Trimming took 0 bases from V and 6 from J, leaving 4 bases between them. Germline V CDR1 and CDR2: SGHDT, YYEEEE. This CDR3 contains 12 residues. The CDR3 is CASSLGGNEQFF. The CDR3 coding sequence is TGTGCCAGCAGCTTGGGAGGCAATGAGCAGTTCTTC. Based on the CDR3 plus reference TRBV5-6 and TRBJ2-1, the full variable domain is DAGVTQSPTHLIKTRGQQVTLRCSPKSGHDTVSWYQQALGQGPQFIFQYYEEEERQRGNFPDRFSGHQFPNYSSELNVNALLLGDSALYLCASSLGGNEQFFGPGTRLTVL.

The chain is built from TRBV15 and TRBJ2-3; 11 bases match TRBD2. The CDR3 has 17 amino acids. V trimming: 0 bases; J trimming: 6 bases; junction bases outside the gene matches: 8. Germline assignment: CDR1 LNHNV and CDR2 YYDKDF (reference sequence). DNA of the CDR3: TGTGCCACCAGCAGAGATCAATTAGCGGGAGGGGCGGATACGCAGTATTTT. Its translation is CATSRDQLAGGADTQYF.

The V call is TRBV19, the J call TRBJ2-2; D unclear. The CDR3 sequence is 15 residues long. Germline CDR1 is LNHDA and CDR2 is SQIVND (reference sequence). Trimming removed 4 bases at V and 7 bases at J, with 16 bases between. CDR3 bases: TGTGCCAGTAGTAGGCTCAGCGACGTCGTCGGGGAGCTGTTTTTT. Its protein product is CASSRLSDVVGELFF.

In nucleotides, the CDR3 is TGCGCCAGCCTTTCCGGACAGGGGGCGGCGGAAGCTTTCTTT. Translated, it gives CASLSGQGAAEAFF. This chain connects TRBV5-1 to TRBJ1-1; 11 nucleotides match TRBD1. CDR1 and CDR2 from the germline V gene are SGHRS and YFSETQ. The CDR3 extends over 14 amino acids. Trimming at V came to 7 bases and at J to 8 bases, leaving 10 bases not matched to a gene.

The chain couples TRBV9 to TRBJ1-3; D uncertain. CDR1 and CDR2 from the germline V gene are SGDLS and YYNGEE. The CDR3 length is 15 residues. V gave up 0 bases and J gave up 0 bases, with 7 bases separating them. Here the CDR3 reads CASSVAFGSGNTIYF. CDR3 bases: TGTGCCAGCAGCGTAGCCTTCGGCTCTGGAAACACCATATATTTT.

This clone has a handful of counts. The chain has TRBV6-5 and TRBJ2-1; 8 nucleotides align to TRBD2. CDR1 and CDR2 (germline): MNHEY, SVGAGI. Trimming took 6 bases from V and 2 from J; bases not matched to a gene: 6. This CDR3 is built from 15 residues. CDR3 coding DNA: TGTGCCAGCAGACCCCCGGGGGGGGCCTACAATGAGCAGTTCTTC. This gives the protein CASRPPGGAYNEQFF.

The chain uses TRBV7-2 and TRBJ2-7, with 14 bases lining up with TRBD2. Germline V gene lookup returns CDR1 SGHTA and CDR2 FQGNSA. The CDR3 contains 13 residues. The ends lost 6 bases at V and 13 bases at J; junction bases unmatched: 8. The CDR3 here is CASSLEGLAGAYF. The CDR3 DNA follows: TGTGCCAGCAGTCTAGAGGGACTAGCGGGAGCATACTTC. The whole variable domain, filled in from reference TRBV7-2 and TRBJ2-7, reads GAGVSQSPSNKVTEKGKDVELRCDPISGHTALYWYRQSLGQGLEFLIYFQGNSAPDKSGLPSDRFSAERTGGSVSTLTIQRTQQEDSAVYLCASSLEGLAGAYFGPGTRLTVT.

The chain employs TRBV9 and TRBJ2-5; the match to TRBD1 covers 7 bases. This CDR3 comprises 13 residues. Germline trimming cut 3 bases from V and 4 bases from J; bases unmatched to any gene: 3. Germline CDR1 is SGDLS and CDR2 is YYNGEE. CDR3 bases: TGTGCCAGCAGCGCGGGACAGACAGAGACCCAGTACTTC. It specifies CASSAGQTETQYF. Complete variable domain (other parts from reference TRBV9 and TRBJ2-5): DSGVTQTPKHLITATGQRVTLRCSPRSGDLSVYWYQQSLDQGLQFLIQYYNGEERAKGNILERFSAQQFPDLHSELNLSSLELGDSALYFCASSAGQTETQYFGPGTRLLVL.

The CDR3 sequence: CATSRVGGSRAFF. The CDR3 nucleotides are TGTGCCACCAGCAGAGTTGGCGGGAGTCGGGCTTTCTTT. The V gene is TRBV15, the J gene TRBJ1-1; D remains ambiguous. CDR1 is LNHNV, CDR2 YYDKDF, per germline (reference sequence). V lost 1 base, J lost 11 bases, and 14 bases lay in between. The CDR3 runs to 13 residues.

The chain is built from TRBV19 and TRBJ1-1, with 10 bases fitting TRBD1. The germline V gene has CDR1 LNHDA and CDR2 SQIVND (reference sequence). The CDR3 is made up of 14 amino acids. V was pared by 5 bases and J by 5 bases, with 5 bases of the junction left unmatched. For the CDR3, the DNA is TGTGCCAGTAGTGTGGACAGGGGGTGGACTGAAGCTTTCTTT. Translated, it gives CASSVDRGWTEAFF.

This rearrangement joins TRBV5-6 to TRBJ2-1; D is unclear. Per germline, CDR1 SGHDT and CDR2 YYEEEE. The CDR3 loop spans 16 amino acids. V was shortened by 0 bases and J by 4 bases, with 14 bases between the two germline ends. The CDR3 here is CASSLANSITYNEQFF. CDR3 coding DNA: TGTGCCAGCAGCTTGGCAAACTCGATAACTTACAATGAGCAGTTCTTC.

The rearrangement joins TRBV18 to TRBJ1-1; 9 bases fit TRBD1. This CDR3 is 14 amino acids long. CDR1 is KGHSH and CDR2 is LQKENI in the germline V gene. Trimming took 7 bases from V and 4 from J; bases not matched to a gene: 7. The CDR3 sequence is CASLPGQGGTEAFF. The CDR3 DNA is TGTGCCAGCTTACCGGGACAGGGAGGCACTGAAGCTTTCTTT.

This chain connects TRBV5-5 to TRBJ2-7; D not certain. The V end lost 0 bases, the J end lost 3 bases, and 13 bases lay between the germline ends. CDR1 is SGHKS, CDR2 YYEKEE, per germline (reference sequence). This CDR3 region has 15 residues. CDR3 protein: CASSLGLEFYYEQYF. The CDR3 DNA is TGTGCCAGCAGCTTGGGACTGGAGTTTTACTACGAGCAGTACTTC.

This clone was counted a few times. The chain carries TRBV5-8 and TRBJ1-4; TRBD1 aligns across 7 bases. Germline V gene lookup returns CDR1 SGHTS and CDR2 YDEGEE. This CDR3 comprises 15 residues. J lost 6 bases, V lost 4 bases, and 9 bases had no gene match. In DNA form, the CDR3 reads TGTGCCAGCAGCAGAAACAGGGGTGTTGATGAAAAACTGTTTTTT. This sequence encodes CASSRNRGVDEKLFF. Looking up the rest from reference TRBV5-8 and TRBJ1-4 gives the full variable domain: EAGVTQSPTHLIKTRGQQATLRCSPISGHTSVYWYQQALGLGLQFLLWYDEGEERNRGNFPPRFSGRQFPNYSSELNVNALELEDSALYLCASSRNRGVDEKLFFGSGTQLSVL.

The chain employs TRBV28 and TRBJ2-7; TRBD1 might be the D (6 bases). V was clipped by 5 bases and J by 5 bases, with 22 bases between them. This CDR3 comprises 16 residues. The germline gives CDR1 MDHEN, CDR2 SYDVKM. The CDR3 coding sequence is TGTGCCAGCAGTGCCGCAGGGTCAGGGGCTAGCCACGAGCAGTACTTC. Its translation is CASSAAGSGASHEQYF.

The chain is built from TRBV4-1 and TRBJ2-1; D remains unclear. V was pared by 1 base and J by 4 bases, with 8 bases between. The CDR3 is 14 amino acids. CDR1 and CDR2 from the germline V gene are MGHRA and YSYEKL. The DNA of the CDR3 is TGCGCCAGCAGCCAAGCCTATGATTACAATGAGCAGTTCTTC. Amino acids: CASSQAYDYNEQFF.